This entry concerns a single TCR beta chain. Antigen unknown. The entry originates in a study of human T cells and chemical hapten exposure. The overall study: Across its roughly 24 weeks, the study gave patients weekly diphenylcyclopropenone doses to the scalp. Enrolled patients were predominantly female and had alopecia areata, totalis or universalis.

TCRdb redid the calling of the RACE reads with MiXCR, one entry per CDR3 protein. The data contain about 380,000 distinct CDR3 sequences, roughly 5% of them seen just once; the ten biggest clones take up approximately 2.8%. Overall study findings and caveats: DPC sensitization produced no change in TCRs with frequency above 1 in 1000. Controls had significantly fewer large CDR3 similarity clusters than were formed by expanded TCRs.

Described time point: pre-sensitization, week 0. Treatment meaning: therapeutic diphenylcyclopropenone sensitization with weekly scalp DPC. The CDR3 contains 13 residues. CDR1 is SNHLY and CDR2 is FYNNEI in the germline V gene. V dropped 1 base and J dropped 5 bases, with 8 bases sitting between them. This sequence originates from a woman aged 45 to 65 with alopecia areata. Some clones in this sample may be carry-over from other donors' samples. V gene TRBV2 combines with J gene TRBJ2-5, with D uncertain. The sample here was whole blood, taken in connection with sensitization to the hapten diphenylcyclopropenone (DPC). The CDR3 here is CASSEGIVETQYF. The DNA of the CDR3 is TGTGCCAGCAGTGAAGGAATAGTTGAGACCCAGTACTTC. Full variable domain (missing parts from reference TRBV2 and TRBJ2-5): EPEVTQTPSHQVTQMGQEVILRCVPISNHLYFYWYRQILGQKVEFLVSFYNNEISEKSEIFDDQFSVERPDGSNFTLKIRSTKLEDSAMYFCASSEGIVETQYFGPGTRLLVL.